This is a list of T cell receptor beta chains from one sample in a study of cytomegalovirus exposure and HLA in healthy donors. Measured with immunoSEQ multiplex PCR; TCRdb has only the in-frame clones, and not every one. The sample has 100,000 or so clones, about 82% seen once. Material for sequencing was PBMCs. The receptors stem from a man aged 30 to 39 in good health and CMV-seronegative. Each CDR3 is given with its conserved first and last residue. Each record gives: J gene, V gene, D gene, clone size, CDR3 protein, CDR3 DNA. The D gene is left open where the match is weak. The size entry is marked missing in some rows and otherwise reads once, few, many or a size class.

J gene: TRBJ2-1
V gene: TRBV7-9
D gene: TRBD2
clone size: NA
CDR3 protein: CASSPGTGLAGAYNEQFF
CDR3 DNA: TGTGCCAGCAGCCCAGGAACGGGACTAGCGGGGGCCTACAATGAGCAGTTCTTC

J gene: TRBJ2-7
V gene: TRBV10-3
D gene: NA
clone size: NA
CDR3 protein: CAISERGSGEGYEQYF
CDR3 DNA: TGTGCCATCAGTGAGAGGGGGAGCGGGGAAGGGTACGAGCAGTACTTC

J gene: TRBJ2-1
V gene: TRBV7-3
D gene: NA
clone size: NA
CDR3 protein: CASSPTLGSYNEQFF
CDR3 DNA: TGTGCCAGCAGCCCGACACTTGGCTCCTACAATGAGCAGTTCTTC

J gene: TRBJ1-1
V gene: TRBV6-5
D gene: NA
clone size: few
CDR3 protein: CASGRGSENTEAFF
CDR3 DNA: TGTGCCAGCGGTAGGGGTTCTGAGAACACTGAAGCTTTCTTT

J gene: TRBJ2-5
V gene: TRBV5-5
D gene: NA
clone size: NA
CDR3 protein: CASSFSFGGDFPGPVETQYF
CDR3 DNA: TGTGCCAGCAGCTTTAGTTTTGGAGGCGACTTCCCGGGCCCCGTGGAGACCCAGTACTTC

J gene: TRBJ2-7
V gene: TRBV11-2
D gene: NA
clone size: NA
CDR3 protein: CASSLDRSTSEQYF
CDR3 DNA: TGTGCCAGCAGCTTAGATAGAAGTACTAGCGAGCAGTACTTC

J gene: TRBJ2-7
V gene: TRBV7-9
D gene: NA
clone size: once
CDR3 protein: CASSLLGRAYEQYF
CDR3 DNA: TGTGCCAGCAGCTTACTTGGCAGGGCCTACGAGCAGTACTTC

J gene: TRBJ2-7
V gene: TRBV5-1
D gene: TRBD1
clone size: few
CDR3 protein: CASSFGTGLNEQYF
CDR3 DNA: TGCGCCAGCAGCTTTGGGACAGGGCTTAACGAGCAGTACTTC

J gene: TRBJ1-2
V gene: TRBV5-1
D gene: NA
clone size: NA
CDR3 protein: CASSLAGEHYGYTF
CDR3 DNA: TGCGCCAGCAGCTTGGCAGGGGAGCACTATGGCTACACCTTC

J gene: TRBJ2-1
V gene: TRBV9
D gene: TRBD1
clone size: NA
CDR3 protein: CASSVAEGQSSYNEQFF
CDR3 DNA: TGTGCCAGCAGCGTAGCTGAGGGACAGAGCTCCTACAATGAGCAGTTCTTC

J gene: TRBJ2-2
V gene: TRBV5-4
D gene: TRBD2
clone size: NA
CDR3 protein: CASSLGLAGATGELFF
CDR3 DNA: TGTGCCAGCAGCTTGGGACTAGCGGGAGCCACCGGGGAGCTGTTTTTT

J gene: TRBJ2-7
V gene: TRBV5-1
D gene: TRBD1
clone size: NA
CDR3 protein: CASSFGTGDYEQYF
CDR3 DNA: TGCGCCAGCAGCTTTGGAACAGGGGATTACGAGCAGTACTTC

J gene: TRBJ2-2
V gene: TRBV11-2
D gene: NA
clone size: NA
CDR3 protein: CASSLIGSGISTGELFF
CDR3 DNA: TGTGCCAGCAGCTTAATAGGGTCGGGAATCAGCACCGGGGAGCTGTTTTTT

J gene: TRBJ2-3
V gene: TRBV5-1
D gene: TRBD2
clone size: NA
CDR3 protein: CASSAYFGGGTTDTQYF
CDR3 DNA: TGCGCCAGCAGCGCATATTTTGGGGGGGGGACCACAGATACGCAGTATTTT

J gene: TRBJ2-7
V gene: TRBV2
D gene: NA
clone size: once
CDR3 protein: CASSRTNSYEQYF
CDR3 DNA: TGTGCCAGCAGCCGGACTAATTCCTACGAGCAGTACTTC

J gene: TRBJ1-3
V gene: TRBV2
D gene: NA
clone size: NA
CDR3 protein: CASSEATGSSGNTIYF
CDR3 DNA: TGTGCCAGCAGTGAAGCTACTGGGAGCTCTGGAAACACCATATATTTT

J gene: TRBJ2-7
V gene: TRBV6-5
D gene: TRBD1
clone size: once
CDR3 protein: CASSYSGTGNRYEQYF
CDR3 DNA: TGTGCCAGCAGTTACTCAGGGACAGGGAATCGGTACGAGCAGTACTTC

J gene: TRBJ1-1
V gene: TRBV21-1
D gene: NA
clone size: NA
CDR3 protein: CASSYLQGPLNTEAFF
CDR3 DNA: TGTGCCAGCAGCTATTTACAGGGGCCTCTGAACACTGAAGCTTTCTTT

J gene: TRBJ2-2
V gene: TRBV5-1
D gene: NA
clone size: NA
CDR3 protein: CASSWRTQNTGELFF
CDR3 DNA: TGCGCCAGCAGCTGGAGGACCCAGAACACCGGGGAGCTGTTTTTT

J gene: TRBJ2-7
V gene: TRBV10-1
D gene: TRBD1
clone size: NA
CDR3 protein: CASSGQGWLEQYF
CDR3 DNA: TGCGCCAGCAGCGGACAGGGTTGGCTCGAGCAGTACTTC

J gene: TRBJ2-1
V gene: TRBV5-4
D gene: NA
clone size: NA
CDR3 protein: CASSLPSLAPAEQFF
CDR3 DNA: TGTGCCAGCAGCTTGCCCTCACTAGCTCCCGCTGAGCAGTTCTTC

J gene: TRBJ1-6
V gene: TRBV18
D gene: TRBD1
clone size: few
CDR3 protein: CASSATGSGGSPLHF
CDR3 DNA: TGTGCCAGCTCAGCGACAGGGTCCGGTGGGTCACCCCTCCACTTT

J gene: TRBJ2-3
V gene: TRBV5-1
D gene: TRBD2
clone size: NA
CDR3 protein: CASSLDTSAADTQYF
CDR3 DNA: TGCGCCAGCAGCTTGGATACTAGCGCCGCAGATACGCAGTATTTT

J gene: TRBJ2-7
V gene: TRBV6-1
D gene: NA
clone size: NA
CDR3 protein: CASSEDRENHEQYF
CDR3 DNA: TGTGCCAGCAGTGAAGACAGGGAAAACCACGAGCAGTACTTC

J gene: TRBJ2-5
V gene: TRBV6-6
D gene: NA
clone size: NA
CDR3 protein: CASSSGVETQYF
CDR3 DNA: TGTGCCAGCAGTTCAGGGGTTGAGACCCAGTACTTC

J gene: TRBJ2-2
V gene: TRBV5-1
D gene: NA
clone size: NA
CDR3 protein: CASSLGRGVRELFF
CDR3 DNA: TGCGCCAGCAGCTTGGGGCGGGGAGTCAGGGAGCTGTTTTTT

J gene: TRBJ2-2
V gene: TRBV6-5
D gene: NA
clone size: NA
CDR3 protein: CASSYVDTGELFF
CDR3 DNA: TGTGCCAGCAGTTACGTCGACACCGGGGAGCTGTTTTTT

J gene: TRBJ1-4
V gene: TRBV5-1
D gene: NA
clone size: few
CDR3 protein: CASSRGAGVEKLFF
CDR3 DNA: TGCGCCAGCAGTCGGGGGGCGGGTGTTGAAAAACTGTTTTTT

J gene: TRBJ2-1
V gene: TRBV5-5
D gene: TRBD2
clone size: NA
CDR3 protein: CASSLEGLAGEQFF
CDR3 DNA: TGTGCCAGCAGCTTGGAGGGACTAGCAGGTGAGCAGTTCTTC

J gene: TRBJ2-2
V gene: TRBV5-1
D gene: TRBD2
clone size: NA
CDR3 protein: CASSVGLAASGELFF
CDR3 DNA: TGCGCCAGCAGCGTGGGACTAGCGGCATCCGGGGAGCTGTTTTTT

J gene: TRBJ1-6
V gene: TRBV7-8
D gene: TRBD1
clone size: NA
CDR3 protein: CASSLEGDRDNSPLHF
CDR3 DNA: TGTGCCAGCAGCTTAGAAGGTGACAGGGACAATTCACCCCTCCACTTT

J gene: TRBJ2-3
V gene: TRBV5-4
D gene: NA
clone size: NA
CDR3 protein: CASSHRDIPTTDTQYF
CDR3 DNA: TGTGCCAGCAGCCATCGGGACATACCTACCACAGATACGCAGTATTTT

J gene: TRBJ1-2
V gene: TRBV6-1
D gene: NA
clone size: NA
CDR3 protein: CASRPQAGGDGYTF
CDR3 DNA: TGTGCCAGCAGACCGCAGGCGGGAGGGGATGGCTACACCTTC

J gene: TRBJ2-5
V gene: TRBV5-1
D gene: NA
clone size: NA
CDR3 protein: CASSAQTPQETQYF
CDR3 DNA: TGCGCCAGCAGCGCACAGACCCCCCAGGAGACCCAGTACTTC

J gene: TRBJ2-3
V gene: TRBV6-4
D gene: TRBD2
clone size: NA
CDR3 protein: CASSDTPLAGGADTQYF
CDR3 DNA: TGTGCCAGCAGTGACACCCCACTAGCGGGGGGTGCAGATACGCAGTATTTT

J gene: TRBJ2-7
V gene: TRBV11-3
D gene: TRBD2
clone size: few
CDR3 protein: CASSPRLAGVHEQYF
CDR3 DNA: TGTGCCAGCAGCCCAAGACTAGCGGGAGTCCACGAGCAGTACTTC

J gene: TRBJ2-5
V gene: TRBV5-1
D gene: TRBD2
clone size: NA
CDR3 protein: CASSLGLAVPTQYF
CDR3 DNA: TGCGCCAGCAGCTTGGGACTAGCGGTTCCGACCCAGTACTTC

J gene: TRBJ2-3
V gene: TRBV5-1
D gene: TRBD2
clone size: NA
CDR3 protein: CASSFALAGIDTQYF
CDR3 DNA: TGCGCCAGCAGCTTTGCGCTAGCGGGAATAGATACGCAGTATTTT

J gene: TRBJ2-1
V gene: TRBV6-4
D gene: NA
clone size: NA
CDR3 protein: CASSYSIDGGNEQFF
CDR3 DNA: TGTGCCAGCAGTTACTCGATTGATGGGGGGAATGAGCAGTTCTTC

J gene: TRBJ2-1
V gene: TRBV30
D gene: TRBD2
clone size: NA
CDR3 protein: CAWSRLTSGGAGEQFF
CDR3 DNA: TGTGCCTGGAGTCGCTTGACTAGCGGGGGGGCGGGTGAGCAGTTCTTC

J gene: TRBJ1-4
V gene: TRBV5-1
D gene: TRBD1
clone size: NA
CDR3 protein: CASSPGQGSEKLFF
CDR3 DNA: TGCGCCAGCAGCCCCGGACAGGGAAGTGAAAAACTGTTTTTT

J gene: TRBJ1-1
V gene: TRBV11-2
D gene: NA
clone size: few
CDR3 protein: CASSHLTDTEAFF
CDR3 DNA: TGTGCCAGCAGCCATCTCACGGACACTGAAGCTTTCTTT

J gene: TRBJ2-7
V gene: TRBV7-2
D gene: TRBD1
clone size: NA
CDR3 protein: CASSSAGTETYEQYF
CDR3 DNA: TGTGCCAGCAGCTCCGCCGGGACAGAAACCTACGAGCAGTACTTC

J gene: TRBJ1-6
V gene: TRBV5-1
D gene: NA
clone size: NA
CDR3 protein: CASSLDREGSPLHF
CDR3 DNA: TGCGCCAGCAGCTTGGACAGGGAGGGTTCACCCCTCCACTTT

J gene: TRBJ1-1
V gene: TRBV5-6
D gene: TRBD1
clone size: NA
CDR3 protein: CASSHRDRDWVAFF
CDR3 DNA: TGTGCCAGCAGCCACCGGGACAGGGATTGGGTAGCTTTCTTT

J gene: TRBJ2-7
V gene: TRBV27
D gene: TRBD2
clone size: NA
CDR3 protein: CASSLSGGGAIEQYF
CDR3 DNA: TGTGCCAGCAGTTTATCAGGCGGGGGGGCCATCGAGCAGTACTTC

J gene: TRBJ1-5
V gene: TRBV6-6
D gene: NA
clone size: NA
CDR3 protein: CASRRGLPGGYQPQHF
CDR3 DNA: TGTGCCAGCAGAAGAGGACTCCCCGGGGGGTATCAGCCCCAGCATTTT

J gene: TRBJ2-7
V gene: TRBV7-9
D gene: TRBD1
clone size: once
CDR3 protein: CASSLSLQGARLTYEQYF
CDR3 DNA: TGTGCCAGCAGCTTAAGTCTACAGGGGGCGCGTCTCACCTACGAGCAGTACTTC

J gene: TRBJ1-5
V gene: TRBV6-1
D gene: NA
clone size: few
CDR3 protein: CASSEAGQQNQPQHF
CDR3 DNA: TGTGCCAGCAGTGAAGCGGGGCAGCAGAATCAGCCCCAGCATTTT

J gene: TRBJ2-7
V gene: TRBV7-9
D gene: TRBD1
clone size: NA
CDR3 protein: CASSLSRDRPINYEQYF
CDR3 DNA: TGTGCCAGCAGCTTATCCAGGGACAGGCCGATCAACTACGAGCAGTACTTC

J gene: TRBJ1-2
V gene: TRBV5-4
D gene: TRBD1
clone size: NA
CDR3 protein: CASSFSTGNYGYTF
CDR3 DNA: TGTGCCAGCAGCTTCTCGACAGGGAACTATGGCTACACCTTC